A single sample gave rise to the 14 T cell receptor beta chains below, sequenced in a study of cytomegalovirus exposure and HLA in healthy donors. The primer mix had 60 Vbeta and 13 Jbeta primers. Data came from immunoSEQ multiplex PCR; TCRdb stores just in-frame clones and leaves some out. Among fewer than 5,500 clones listed, over 75% were seen once. The sequenced material came from PBMCs. The source of these receptors is a woman aged 40 to 50 in good health and CMV-seropositive.

The chain joins TRBV15 to TRBJ1-6; D is possibly TRBD1 (6 bases). Between the trimmed V and J ends, which lost 1 base and 5 bases, there was a span of 9 bases. There are 15 residues in the CDR3. Germline assignment: CDR1 LNHNV and CDR2 YYDKDF (reference sequence). Here the CDR3 reads CATSRGAGDNSPLHF. The CDR3 DNA is TGTGCCACCAGCAGAGGAGCAGGGGATAATTCACCCCTCCACTTT.

The CDR3: CASSRDRTYQPQHF. The CDR3, as DNA: TGTGCCAGCTCCCGGGACAGGACATATCAGCCCCAGCATTTT. The genes are TRBV9 and TRBJ1-5; 8 bases align to TRBD1. The CDR3 runs 14 residues. After removal of 7 bases from V and 5 bases from J, the junction contained 8 bases not matched to a gene. The V gene's germline CDR1 is SGDLS and CDR2 YYNGEE.

This clone was seen only a few times. The chain couples TRBV15 to TRBJ2-5; 11 bases fit TRBD2. V lost 0 bases and J lost 4; bases outside the gene matches: 1. CDR1 and CDR2 (germline): LNHNV, YYDKDF (reference sequence). The CDR3 contains 15 residues. The CDR3 coding sequence is TGTGCCACCAGCAGAGATAGCGGGGGGGCAGAGACCCAGTACTTC. Encoded protein: CATSRDSGGAETQYF.

This chain uses TRBV2 with TRBJ1-2, with D possibly matching TRBD1 (5 bases). The V gene lost 6 bases and the J gene lost 4 bases, with 12 bases spanning the gap. This CDR3 contains 13 residues. Germline V CDR1 and CDR2: SNHLY, FYNNEI. CDR3 region: CASSLTGPYGYTF. CDR3 sequence (DNA): TGTGCCAGCAGCCTAACAGGACCCTATGGCTACACCTTC.

This rearrangement joins TRBV30 to TRBJ1-5, with D possibly matching TRBD1 (6 bases). V was cut by 0 bases and J by 9 bases, with 9 bases left in between. CDR1 and CDR2 from the germline V gene are GTSNPN and SVGIG (reference sequence). The CDR3 extends over 12 amino acids. In DNA form, the CDR3 reads TGTGCCTGGAGTGTACTAGGGGGGCCCCAGCATTTT. Protein: CAWSVLGGPQHF.

The chain joins TRBV19 to TRBJ1-2; a possible D gene is TRBD1 (5 bases). The V end was cut by 6 bases, the J end by 0 bases, with 14 bases between. CDR3 length: 15 amino acids. Germline values: CDR1 LNHDA, CDR2 SQIVND (reference sequence). CDR3 bases: TGTGCCAGTAGCCCAGGGCACGGATCTAACTATGGCTACACCTTC. Its translation: CASSPGHGSNYGYTF.

There are a few counts of this clone. The rearrangement joins TRBV6-1 to TRBJ2-3; a possible D gene is TRBD2 (6 bases). Looked up from germline, CDR1 is MNHNS and CDR2 is SASEGT. This CDR3 region has 15 residues. V was trimmed by 3 bases and J by 5 bases, leaving 15 bases between them. The CDR3 nucleotides read TGTGCCAGCAGTGAGATTAGCGGAGGAGGAGATACGCAGTATTTT. Translated: CASSEISGGGDTQYF.

The CDR3 here is CAWSLTGETQYF. CDR3 coding DNA: TGTGCCTGGAGTCTGACCGGGGAGACCCAGTACTTC. The chain employs TRBV30 and TRBJ2-5; the D is unclear. The germline CDR1 and CDR2 sequences are GTSNPN and SVGIG (reference sequence). Trimming took off 2 bases at V and 5 bases at J, with 9 bases between the two ends. This CDR3 has 12 residues. Variable domain in full (rest from reference TRBV30 and TRBJ2-5): SQTIHQWPATLVQPVGSPLSLECTVEGTSNPNLYWYRQAAGRGLQLLFYSVGIGQISSEVPQNLSASRPQDRQFILSSKKLLLSDSGFYLCAWSLTGETQYFGPGTRLLVL.

The chain is built from TRBV30 and TRBJ1-5; TRBD1 matches 9 bases. There are 16 residues in the CDR3. The ends lost 0 bases at V and 7 bases at J; junction bases unmatched: 10. The V gene's germline CDR1 is GTSNPN and CDR2 SVGIG (reference sequence). CDR3 in DNA: TGTGCCTGGAGTGTACGCGGACAGGGGAGTCAACAGCCCCAGCATTTT. Protein sequence: CAWSVRGQGSQQPQHF.

V and J are TRBV5-6 and TRBJ2-1; possible D gene TRBD1, 6 bases. CDR1 is SGHDT and CDR2 is YYEEEE in the germline V gene. The CDR3 runs 17 residues. Trimming left V 0 bases short and J 7 bases short, with 20 bases between. CDR3 bases: TGTGCCAGCAGCTTGGTCGCTCAGGGGTCTCCGAGGAATGAGCAGTTCTTC. Translated: CASSLVAQGSPRNEQFF.

The gene calls are TRBV30 and TRBJ2-7; D possibly corresponds to TRBD1 (5 bases). The V and J ends lost 1 base and 5 bases respectively, with 12 bases between them. CDR1 is GTSNPN, CDR2 SVGIG, per germline (reference sequence). This CDR3 region has 13 residues. CDR3 DNA: TGTGCCTGGAGTGAACAGGTTTTGCACGAGCAGTACTTC. It codes for CAWSEQVLHEQYF.

CDR3 DNA sequence: TGTGCCAGCAGTTACAGGGGACTAGCGGGAAATGAGCAGTTCTTC. Translated, it gives CASSYRGLAGNEQFF. The chain is built from TRBV6-5 and TRBJ2-1, with 13 bases that match TRBD2. This CDR3 has 15 amino acids. Germline loops: CDR1 MNHEY, CDR2 SVGAGI. V lost 2 bases to trimming and J lost 7 bases; unmatched junction nucleotides: 2.

The chain employs TRBV6-1 and TRBJ1-5, with D possibly matching TRBD1 (6 bases). CDR1 MNHNS and CDR2 SASEGT come from the germline V gene. Between the trimmed V and J ends, which lost 8 bases and 0 bases, there was a span of 8 bases. The CDR3 runs 13 residues. As DNA, the CDR3 is TGTGCCAGCGGACAGAATAGCAATCAGCCCCAGCATTTT. Translated: CASGQNSNQPQHF.

The chain has TRBV30 and TRBJ1-1; D might be TRBD1 (6 bases). The CDR3 loop spans 11 amino acids. Trimming removed 4 bases from V and 6 bases from J, with 9 bases in between. In germline, CDR1 is GTSNPN, CDR2 SVGIG (reference sequence). The CDR3, as DNA: TGTGCCTGGATGACAGGTTCTGAAGCTTTCTTT. This sequence encodes CAWMTGSEAFF.